This T cell receptor (beta chain) was captured by sequencing in a study of cytotoxic CD8 clonotypes in ibrutinib-treated CLL. Study summary: Patient counts were over 9 relapsed/refractory, more than 14 treatment-naive and about 17 IGHV unmutated.

Study-level results: Baseline-level clonality went beyond age-matched healthy donors and moved in step with circulating CD8+ T-cell counts. Treatment left the uncommon public clonotypes either contracted or stable in frequency. Rising at ibrutinib response, clonality subsequently fell back toward baseline at progression.

Turning to this clone: The target antigen is unknown.

CDR3 length equals 14 residues. Germline CDR1 and CDR2: SGHRS and YFSETQ. Trimming shortened V by 4 bases and J by 4 bases, and 14 bases separated the two germline ends. Only in-frame clones appear in the TCRdb table, and some are missing; sequencing was by immunoSEQ multiplex PCR. The profile shows around 310,000 clones, roughly 85% of them singletons. The chain couples TRBV5-1 to TRBJ1-2; D is perhaps TRBD1 (6 bases). Specimen: PBMCs, collected before ibrutinib treatment. The TCR was taken from a human donor with chronic lymphocytic leukemia. The CDR3 is CASSDQGMSYGYTF. The CDR3 DNA sequence: TGCGCCAGCAGCGATCAGGGGATGAGCTATGGCTACACCTTC. The full variable domain, its missing parts supplied by reference TRBV5-1 and TRBJ1-2, is KAGVTQTPRYLIKTRGQQVTLSCSPISGHRSVSWYQQTPGQGLQFLFEYFSETQRNKGNFPGRFSGRQFSNSRSEMNVSTLELGDSALYLCASSDQGMSYGYTFGSGTRLTVV.